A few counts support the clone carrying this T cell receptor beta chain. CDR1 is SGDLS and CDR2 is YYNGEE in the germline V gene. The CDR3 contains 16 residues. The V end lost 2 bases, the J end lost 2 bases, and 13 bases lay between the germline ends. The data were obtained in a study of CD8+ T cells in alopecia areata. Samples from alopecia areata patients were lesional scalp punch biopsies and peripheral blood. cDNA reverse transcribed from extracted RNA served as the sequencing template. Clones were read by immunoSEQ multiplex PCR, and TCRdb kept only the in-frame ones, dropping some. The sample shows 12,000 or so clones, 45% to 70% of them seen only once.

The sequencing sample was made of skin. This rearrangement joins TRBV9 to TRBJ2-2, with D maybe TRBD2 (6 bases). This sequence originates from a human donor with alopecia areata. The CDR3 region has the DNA TGTGCCAGCAGCGTTCCTCGGGACTCTAACACCGGGGAGCTGTTTTTT. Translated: CASSVPRDSNTGELFF. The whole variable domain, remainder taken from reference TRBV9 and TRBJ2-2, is DSGVTQTPKHLITATGQRVTLRCSPRSGDLSVYWYQQSLDQGLQFLIQYYNGEERAKGNILERFSAQQFPDLHSELNLSSLELGDSALYFCASSVPRDSNTGELFFGEGSRLTVL.